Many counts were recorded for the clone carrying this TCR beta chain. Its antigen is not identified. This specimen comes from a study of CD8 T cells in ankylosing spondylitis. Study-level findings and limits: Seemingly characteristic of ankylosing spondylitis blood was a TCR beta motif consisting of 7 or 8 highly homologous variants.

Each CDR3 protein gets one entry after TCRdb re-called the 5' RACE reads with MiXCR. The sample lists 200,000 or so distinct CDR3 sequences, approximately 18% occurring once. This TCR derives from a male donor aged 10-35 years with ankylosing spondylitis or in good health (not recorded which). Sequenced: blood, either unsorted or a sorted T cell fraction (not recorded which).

CDR3 nucleotides: TGTGCCAGCAGGACGAACGGGTTTCCCTACGAGCAGTACTTC. Its translation: CASRTNGFPYEQYF. The J gene is TRBJ2-7, the V gene TRBV6-2 or TRBV6-3; D call uncertain. V lost 6 bases to trimming and J lost 2 bases, with 14 bases between them. Germline lookup yields CDR1 MNHEY and CDR2 SVGEGT. The CDR3 runs to 14 residues.